The sequence of this T cell receptor beta chain was determined in a study of shared clonotypes between healthy human individuals. Notes on this clone: The antigen is unknown.

The repertoire was sequenced with immunoSEQ multiplex PCR; TCRdb's copy has only in-frame clones and lacks some. The sample has roughly 2.2 million clones; 85% to 95% are singletons. Study-level findings and limits: Clonotypes that were shared across four donors made up about 5.1% of naive CD4 clonotypes.

CDR1 and CDR2 from the germline V gene are SGHRS and YFSETQ. The CDR3 consists of 14 residues. V lost 5 bases to trimming and J lost 6 bases, with 15 bases between them. The gene calls are TRBV5-1 and TRBJ2-1; D call uncertain. The clonotype was recovered from a man in his late teens or twenties in good health. Some clones in this sample may be carry-over from other donors' samples. Sequences were obtained from naive CD4+ T cells from PBMCs. As for subset: CD45RA+ positively selected. Here the CDR3 reads CASRGSAAFNEQFF. The CDR3 DNA follows: TGCGCCAGCAGGGGGTCGGCAGCTTTCAATGAGCAGTTCTTC.